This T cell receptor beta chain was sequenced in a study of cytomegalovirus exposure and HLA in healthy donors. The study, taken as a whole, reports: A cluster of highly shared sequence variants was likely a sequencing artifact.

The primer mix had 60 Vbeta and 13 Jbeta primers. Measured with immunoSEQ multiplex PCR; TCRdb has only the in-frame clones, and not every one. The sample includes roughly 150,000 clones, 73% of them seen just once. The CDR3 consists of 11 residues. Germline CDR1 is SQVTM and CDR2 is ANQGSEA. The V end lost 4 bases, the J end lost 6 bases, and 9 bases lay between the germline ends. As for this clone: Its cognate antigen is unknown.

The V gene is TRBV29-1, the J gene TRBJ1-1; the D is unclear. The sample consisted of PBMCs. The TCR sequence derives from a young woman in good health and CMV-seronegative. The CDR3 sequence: CSVGRESEAFF. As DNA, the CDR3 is TGCAGCGTTGGCCGTGAGTCTGAAGCTTTCTTT.